This TCR beta chain was observed in a study of blood T cells in healthy people across ages. Germline-derived CDR1 and CDR2 are MGHDK and SYGVNS. The CDR3 loop spans 13 amino acids. Trimming took off 8 bases at V and 6 bases at J, with 13 bases between the two ends. A J-beta primer mix and a sample-barcoded 5' primer were used in a second PCR of roughly 6 to 11 cycles. TCRdb processed the 5' RACE reads anew with MiXCR; each CDR3 protein has one entry. The sample gives roughly 800,000 distinct CDR3 sequences, around 25% of which show up once; 9.4% is in the top ten. These data also formed part of another study, on T cells of mothers and their children. As that report states: Related mother-child pairs shared marginally more repertoire than unrelated pairs, though not significantly. No persistent microchimeric T cell clones were detected.

The source of this sequence is a boy younger than 18 in good health. The chain links TRBV25-1 to TRBJ2-2; the D gene is possibly TRBD1 (5 bases). The sample was blood. CDR3 sequence (DNA): TGTGCCAGCGCATTCCCAGGGTCCGGGGAGCTGTTTTTT. Residues: CASAFPGSGELFF.